This is a list of T cell receptor beta chains from one sample in a study of blood T cell repertoires in COVID-19. The assay was immunoSEQ multiplex PCR, and TCRdb's table has in-frame clones only and misses some. The sample shows approximately 270,000 clones, roughly 85% of them seen only once. The source material was peripheral blood. The origin of the receptors is a woman between 65 and 79 years old with acute or convalescent COVID-19. Each CDR3 is given with its conserved first and last residue. Fields, in order: CDR3 protein, CDR3 DNA, clone size, J gene, D gene, V gene. The D gene is left open where the match is weak. Size values are once, few and many counts, or a class for expanded clones, and some rows have none.

CDR3: CASSDVGGDYGYTF; DNA: TGTGCCAGCAGTGACGTGGGAGGGGACTATGGCTACACCTTC; size: .; J: TRBJ1-2; D: .; V: TRBV6-1
CDR3: CASSSGQGATRSGYTF; DNA: TGTGCCAGCAGTTCCGGACAGGGGGCTACCCGGTCGGGCTACACCTTC; size: .; J: TRBJ1-2; D: TRBD1; V: TRBV27
CDR3: CASSPTSGGNTQYF; DNA: TGTGCCAGCAGCCCGACTAGCGGGGGGAATACGCAGTATTTT; size: .; J: TRBJ2-3; D: TRBD2; V: TRBV11-3
CDR3: CASSLGDRNTEAFF; DNA: TGCGCCAGCAGCTTGGGGGACAGGAACACTGAAGCTTTCTTT; size: few; J: TRBJ1-1; D: TRBD1; V: TRBV5-1
CDR3: CASGGPIWSYNEQFF; DNA: TGTGCCAGCGGGGGTCCGATTTGGTCCTACAATGAGCAGTTCTTC; size: .; J: TRBJ2-1; D: .; V: TRBV19
CDR3: CASSPAGEKLFF; DNA: TGTGCCAGCTCACCCGCGGGGGAAAAACTGTTTTTT; size: once; J: TRBJ1-4; D: .; V: TRBV18
CDR3: CSASGQGEQYF; DNA: TGCAGTGCTAGCGGGCAGGGGGAGCAGTACTTC; size: .; J: TRBJ2-7; D: .; V: TRBV20-1
CDR3: CSGTENTEAFF; DNA: TGCAGTGGGACAGAGAACACTGAAGCTTTCTTT; size: .; J: TRBJ1-1; D: TRBD1; V: TRBV29-1
CDR3: CASSYLQGNEKLFF; DNA: TGTGCCAGCAGTTACCTACAGGGTAATGAAAAACTGTTTTTT; size: .; J: TRBJ1-4; D: .; V: TRBV3-1/TRBV3-2
CDR3: CASSPPRNGELFF; DNA: TGTGCCAGCAGCCCACCCAGAAACGGGGAGCTGTTTTTT; size: .; J: TRBJ2-2; D: .; V: TRBV12-3/TRBV12-4
CDR3: CASSEEGTPYNEQFF; DNA: TGTGCCAGCAGTGAGGAGGGAACCCCCTACAATGAGCAGTTCTTC; size: .; J: TRBJ2-1; D: .; V: TRBV6-4
CDR3: CASSPRLAGGETQYF; DNA: TGTGCCAGCAGCCCTCGACTAGCGGGGGGGGAGACCCAGTACTTC; size: .; J: TRBJ2-5; D: TRBD2; V: TRBV7-2
CDR3: CAIAGTGGADTQYF; DNA: TGTGCCATCGCCGGGACAGGGGGGGCAGATACGCAGTATTTT; size: once; J: TRBJ2-3; D: TRBD1; V: TRBV10-3
CDR3: CASSLLGGQMNTEAFF; DNA: TGTGCCAGCTCCTTGTTAGGGGGCCAAATGAACACTGAAGCTTTCTTT; size: .; J: TRBJ1-1; D: TRBD1; V: TRBV2
CDR3: CASSFGAGGNTDTQYF; DNA: TGTGCCAGCAGCTTCGGGGCGGGGGGCAACACAGATACGCAGTATTTT; size: .; J: TRBJ2-3; D: TRBD2; V: TRBV11-2
CDR3: CASSHATNEKLFF; DNA: TGTGCCAGCAGCCACGCAACAAATGAAAAACTGTTTTTT; size: few; J: TRBJ1-4; D: .; V: TRBV3-1/TRBV3-2
CDR3: CASRLAGGPDTQYF; DNA: TGTGCCAGCAGATTAGCGGGGGGGCCAGATACGCAGTATTTT; size: .; J: TRBJ2-3; D: TRBD2; V: TRBV5-4
CDR3: CASSQVGQGQETQYF; DNA: TGTGCCAGCAGCCAAGTCGGGCAGGGCCAAGAGACCCAGTACTTC; size: .; J: TRBJ2-5; D: .; V: TRBV4-2
CDR3: CASSRWRATDTQYF; DNA: TGCGCCAGCAGTCGGTGGAGGGCCACAGATACGCAGTATTTT; size: .; J: TRBJ2-3; D: .; V: TRBV5-1
CDR3: CASSPGQAPYEQYF; DNA: TGTGCCAGCTCACCGGGACAGGCCCCCTACGAGCAGTACTTC; size: .; J: TRBJ2-7; D: TRBD1; V: TRBV18
CDR3: CASSSHRSTEAFF; DNA: TGTGCCAGCAGCTCCCATAGAAGCACTGAAGCTTTCTTT; size: .; J: TRBJ1-1; D: .; V: TRBV2
CDR3: CASSQDTDRTYGYTF; DNA: TGCGCCAGCAGCCAAGACACCGACAGGACCTATGGCTACACCTTC; size: few; J: TRBJ1-2; D: .; V: TRBV4-1
CDR3: CAISESKATNTEAFF; DNA: TGTGCCATCAGTGAGTCTAAAGCCACGAACACTGAAGCTTTCTTT; size: .; J: TRBJ1-1; D: .; V: TRBV10-3
CDR3: CASSPTGEQPQHF; DNA: TGTGCCAGCAGCCCGACAGGGGAGCAGCCCCAGCATTTT; size: .; J: TRBJ1-5; D: TRBD1; V: TRBV9
CDR3: CASSRSPSTGRPVKNIQYF; DNA: TGTGCCAGCAGCCGTTCGCCCTCGACGGGGAGGCCGGTCAAAAACATTCAGTACTTC; size: once; J: TRBJ2-4; D: .; V: TRBV7-9
CDR3: CASRRQGGHGYTF; DNA: TGTGCCAGCAGAAGGCAGGGAGGCCATGGCTACACCTTC; size: .; J: TRBJ1-2; D: .; V: TRBV5-4
CDR3: CASSPSGGTDTQYF; DNA: TGTGCCAGCAGTCCCTCGGGGGGCACAGATACGCAGTATTTT; size: .; J: TRBJ2-3; D: .; V: TRBV3-1/TRBV3-2
CDR3: CAGGGLSSGNTIYF; DNA: TGTGCCGGGGGGGGCCTCTCCTCTGGAAACACCATATATTTT; size: .; J: TRBJ1-3; D: .; V: TRBV11-3
CDR3: CASSFRSPSSYNSPLHF; DNA: TGCGCCAGCAGCTTTCGATCTCCGAGCTCCTATAATTCACCCCTCCACTTT; size: once; J: TRBJ1-6; D: .; V: TRBV5-1
CDR3: CASSPDTNYGYTF; DNA: TGTGCCAGCTCACCGGACACCAACTATGGCTACACCTTC; size: .; J: TRBJ1-2; D: .; V: TRBV18
CDR3: CSASRGPHYNEQFF; DNA: TGCAGTGCTAGTAGGGGCCCCCACTACAATGAGCAGTTCTTC; size: once; J: TRBJ2-1; D: .; V: TRBV20-1
CDR3: CASSQESRETQYF; DNA: TGTGCCAGCAGCCAAGAATCGCGTGAGACCCAGTACTTC; size: .; J: TRBJ2-5; D: .; V: TRBV3-1/TRBV3-2
CDR3: CASSLENSLSSGNTIYF; DNA: TGCGCCAGCAGCTTGGAAAATAGTCTGAGCTCTGGAAACACCATATATTTT; size: .; J: TRBJ1-3; D: .; V: TRBV5-1
CDR3: CASRALGGSQPQHF; DNA: TGTGCCAGCAGGGCCCTTGGGGGGAGTCAGCCCCAGCATTTT; size: few; J: TRBJ1-5; D: .; V: TRBV2
CDR3: CSVRGTGQGAFF; DNA: TGCAGCGTCCGCGGGACAGGGCAAGGAGCTTTCTTT; size: .; J: TRBJ1-1; D: TRBD1; V: TRBV29-1
CDR3: CASSIPPTGRQPQHF; DNA: TGTGCCAGTAGTATACCCCCGACAGGTCGGCAGCCCCAGCATTTT; size: .; J: TRBJ1-5; D: .; V: TRBV19
CDR3: CASSPIAETQYF; DNA: TGTGCCAGCTCACCAATTGCGGAGACCCAGTACTTC; size: .; J: TRBJ2-5; D: .; V: TRBV18
CDR3: CASSQGTGGQPQHF; DNA: TGCGCCAGCAGCCAAGGGACAGGGGGTCAGCCCCAGCATTTT; size: .; J: TRBJ1-5; D: TRBD1; V: TRBV5-1
CDR3: CASSQVGRGGRETQYF; DNA: TGCGCCAGCAGCCAAGTCGGTCGGGGGGGCCGGGAGACCCAGTACTTC; size: .; J: TRBJ2-5; D: TRBD2; V: TRBV4-1
CDR3: CATAPGNYGYTF; DNA: TGTGCCACCGCACCAGGGAACTATGGCTACACCTTC; size: .; J: TRBJ1-2; D: .; V: TRBV11-2
CDR3: CASSKLGQAGAQPQHF; DNA: TGTGCCAGCAGCAAACTGGGACAGGCCGGCGCTCAGCCCCAGCATTTT; size: once; J: TRBJ1-5; D: TRBD1; V: TRBV5-6
CDR3: CASSALPTGNYGYTF; DNA: TGCGCCAGCAGCGCCTTACCCACAGGGAACTATGGCTACACCTTC; size: .; J: TRBJ1-2; D: .; V: TRBV5-1
CDR3: CASSSNLNGQGFF; DNA: TGTGCCAGCAGCTCTAACCTGAACGGACAGGGGTTTTTT; size: .; J: TRBJ2-2; D: TRBD1; V: TRBV12-3/TRBV12-4
CDR3: CASSGSGTKNIQYF; DNA: TGTGCCAGCAGTGGCTCCGGGACAAAAAACATTCAGTACTTC; size: once; J: TRBJ2-4; D: .; V: TRBV2
CDR3: CASSSGGADEQFF; DNA: TGCGCCAGCAGCAGCGGGGGGGCAGATGAGCAGTTCTTC; size: .; J: TRBJ2-1; D: TRBD2; V: TRBV5-1
CDR3: CASRLTSGGASDTQYF; DNA: TGTGCCAGCAGACTTACTAGCGGGGGGGCATCGGATACGCAGTATTTT; size: .; J: TRBJ2-3; D: TRBD2; V: TRBV2
CDR3: CASSAGQGKVEKLFF; DNA: TGTGCCAGCAGTGCTGGACAGGGAAAGGTCGAAAAACTGTTTTTT; size: .; J: TRBJ1-4; D: TRBD1; V: TRBV2
CDR3: CASGQGTEAFF; DNA: TGTGCCAGCGGGCAAGGCACTGAAGCTTTCTTT; size: .; J: TRBJ1-1; D: .; V: TRBV12-3/TRBV12-4